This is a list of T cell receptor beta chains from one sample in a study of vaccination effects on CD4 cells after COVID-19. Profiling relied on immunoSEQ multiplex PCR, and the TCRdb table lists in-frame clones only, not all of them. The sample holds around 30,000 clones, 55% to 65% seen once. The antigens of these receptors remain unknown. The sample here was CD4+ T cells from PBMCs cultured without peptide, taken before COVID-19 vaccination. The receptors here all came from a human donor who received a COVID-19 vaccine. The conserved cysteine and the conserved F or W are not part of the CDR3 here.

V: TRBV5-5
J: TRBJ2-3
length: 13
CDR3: ASSLTSGNPDTQY

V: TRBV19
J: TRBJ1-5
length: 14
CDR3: ASSKERVSGNQPQH

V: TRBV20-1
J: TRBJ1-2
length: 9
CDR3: SAWDRDGYT

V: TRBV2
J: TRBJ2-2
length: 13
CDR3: ASTYTDRATGELF

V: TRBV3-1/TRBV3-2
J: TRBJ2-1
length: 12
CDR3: ASSLGLGAREQF

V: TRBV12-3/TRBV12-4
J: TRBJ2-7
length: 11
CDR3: ASSRQGGYEQY

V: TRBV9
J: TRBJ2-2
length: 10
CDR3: ASSVDSGELF

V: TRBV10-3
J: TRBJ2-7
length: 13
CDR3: AISESGGREYEQY

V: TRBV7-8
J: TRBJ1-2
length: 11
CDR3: ASSSDRDYGYT

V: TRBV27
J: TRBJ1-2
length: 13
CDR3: ASSLGGTADYGYT

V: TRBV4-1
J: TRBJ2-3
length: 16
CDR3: ASSQVSGGSGSTDTQY

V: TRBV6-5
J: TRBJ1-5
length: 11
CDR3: ASSFGRGQPQH

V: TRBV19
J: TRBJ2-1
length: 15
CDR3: ASSIGRTSGGPSEQF

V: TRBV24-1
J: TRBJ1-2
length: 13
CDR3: ATSAQGVRDYGYT

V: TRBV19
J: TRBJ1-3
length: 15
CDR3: ASSYLQGTNSGNTIY

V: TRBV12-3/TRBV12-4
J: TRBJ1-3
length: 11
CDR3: ASGAREAGTIY

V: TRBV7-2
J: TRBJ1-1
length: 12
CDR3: ASSLVGGRAEAF

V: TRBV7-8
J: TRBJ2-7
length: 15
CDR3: ASSLSTGGVGRYEQY

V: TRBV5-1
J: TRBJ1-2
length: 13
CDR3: ASSLESGKGYGYT

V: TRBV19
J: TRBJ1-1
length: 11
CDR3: ASSVKGDTEAF

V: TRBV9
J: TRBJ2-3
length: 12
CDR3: ASSVSPGTDTQY

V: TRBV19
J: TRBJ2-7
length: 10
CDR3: ASSSEAGRQY

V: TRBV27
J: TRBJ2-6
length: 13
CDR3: ASSPDGTGANVLT

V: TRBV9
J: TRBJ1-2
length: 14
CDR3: ASSGDPDPRNRGYT

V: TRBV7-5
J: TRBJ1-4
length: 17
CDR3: ARSLIRQVLRVSNEKLF

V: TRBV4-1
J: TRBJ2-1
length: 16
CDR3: ASSQVRGGLSVNNEQF